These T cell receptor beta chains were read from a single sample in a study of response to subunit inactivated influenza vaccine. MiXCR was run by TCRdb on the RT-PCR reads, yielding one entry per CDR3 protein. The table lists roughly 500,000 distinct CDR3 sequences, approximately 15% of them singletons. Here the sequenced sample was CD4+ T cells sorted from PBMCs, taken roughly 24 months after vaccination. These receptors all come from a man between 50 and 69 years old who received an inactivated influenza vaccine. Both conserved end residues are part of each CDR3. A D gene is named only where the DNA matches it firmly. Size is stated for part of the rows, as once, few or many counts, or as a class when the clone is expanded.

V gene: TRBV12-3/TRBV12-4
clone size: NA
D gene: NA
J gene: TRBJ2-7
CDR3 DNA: TGTGCCAGCAGTCGGGCCGGGAACAACGAGCAGTACTTC
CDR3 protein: CASSRAGNNEQYF

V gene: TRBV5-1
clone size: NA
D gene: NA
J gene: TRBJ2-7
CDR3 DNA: TGCGCCAGCAGCTTGGGGTTGGGACAACCCTACGAGCAGTACTTC
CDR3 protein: CASSLGLGQPYEQYF

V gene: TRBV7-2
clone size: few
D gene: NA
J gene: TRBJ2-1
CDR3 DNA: TGTGCCAGCAGCTTACCCCGAGGGGCTGGCTACAATGAGCAGTTCTTC
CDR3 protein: CASSLPRGAGYNEQFF

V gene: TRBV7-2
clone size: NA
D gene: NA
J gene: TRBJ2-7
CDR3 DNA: TGTGCCAGCAGCATCGGGACACCCTGGGAGCAGTACTTC
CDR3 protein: CASSIGTPWEQYF

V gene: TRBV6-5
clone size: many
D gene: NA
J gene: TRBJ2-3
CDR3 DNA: TGTGCCAGCAGTTACGGGTCTAGCACAGATACGCAGTATTTT
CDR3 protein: CASSYGSSTDTQYF

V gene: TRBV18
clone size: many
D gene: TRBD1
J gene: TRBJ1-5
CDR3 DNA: TGTGCCAGCTCACCTGGGACAGGGGATCAGCCCCAGCATTTT
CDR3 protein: CASSPGTGDQPQHF

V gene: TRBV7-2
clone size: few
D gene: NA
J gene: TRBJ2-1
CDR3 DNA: TGTGCCAGCAGCCCGGGCCCGGGTCGCAATGAGCAGTTCTTC
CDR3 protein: CASSPGPGRNEQFF

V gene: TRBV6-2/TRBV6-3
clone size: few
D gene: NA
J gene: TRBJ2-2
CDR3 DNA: TGTGCCAGCAGCCAGACAGGCTCGAACACCGGGGAGCTGTTTTTT
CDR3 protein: CASSQTGSNTGELFF

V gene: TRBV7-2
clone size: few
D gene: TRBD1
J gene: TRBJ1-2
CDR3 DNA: TGTGCCAGCAGTATCCCGGGCAGGGGGTCTGTCTATGGCTACACCTTC
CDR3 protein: CASSIPGRGSVYGYTF

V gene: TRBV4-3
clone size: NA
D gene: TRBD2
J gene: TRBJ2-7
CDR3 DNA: TGCGCCAGCAGCCAAGATGTCGCTAGCGGGAACTACGAGCAGTACTTC
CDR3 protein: CASSQDVASGNYEQYF

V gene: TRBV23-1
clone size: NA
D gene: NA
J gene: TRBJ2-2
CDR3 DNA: NA
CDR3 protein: CASSQSSGPLRKRTPGSCFF

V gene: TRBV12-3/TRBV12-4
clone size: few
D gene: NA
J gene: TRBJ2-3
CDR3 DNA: TGTGCCAGCAGTCCGGCCCGGAATACGCAGTATTTT
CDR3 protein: CASSPARNTQYF

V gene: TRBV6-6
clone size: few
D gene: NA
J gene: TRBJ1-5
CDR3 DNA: TGTGCCAGCAGTTACTCGGAAAATCAGCCCCAGCATTTT
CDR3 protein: CASSYSENQPQHF

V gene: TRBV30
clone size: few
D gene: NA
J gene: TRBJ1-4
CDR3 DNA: TGTGCCTGGAGTAGCATTGCCCATGAAAAACTGTTTTTT
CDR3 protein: CAWSSIAHEKLFF

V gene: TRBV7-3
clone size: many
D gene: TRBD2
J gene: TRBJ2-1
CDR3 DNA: TGTGCCAGCAGCGAGACTAGCGGGAACAACAATGAGCAGTTCTTC
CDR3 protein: CASSETSGNNNEQFF

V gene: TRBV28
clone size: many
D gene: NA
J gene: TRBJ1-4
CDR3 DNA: TGTGCCAGCAGTCCCTTCGATTATGAAAAACTGTTTTTT
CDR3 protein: CASSPFDYEKLFF

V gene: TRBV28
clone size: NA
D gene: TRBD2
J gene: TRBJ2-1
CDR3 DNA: TGTGCCAGCAGTTCCCTCCCGGGACTAGCGGGAGGGCGGGGCTCCTACAATGAGCAGTTCTTC
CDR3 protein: CASSSLPGLAGGRGSYNEQFF

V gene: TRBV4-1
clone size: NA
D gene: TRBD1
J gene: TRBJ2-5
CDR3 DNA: TGCGCCAGCAGCCAAGAGGGGACAGTTCGTGAGACCCAGTACTTC
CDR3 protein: CASSQEGTVRETQYF

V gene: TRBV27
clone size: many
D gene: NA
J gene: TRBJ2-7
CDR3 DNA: TGTGCCAGCAGTTTTGAGGGTCTTGGCTACGAGCAGTACTTC
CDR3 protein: CASSFEGLGYEQYF

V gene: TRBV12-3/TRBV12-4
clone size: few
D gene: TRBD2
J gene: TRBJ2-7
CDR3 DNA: TGTGCCAGCAGTCCCCTAGCGGGGGCTGCCTACGAGCAGTACTTC
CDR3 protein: CASSPLAGAAYEQYF

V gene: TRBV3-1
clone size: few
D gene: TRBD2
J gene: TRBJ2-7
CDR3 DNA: TGTGCCAGCAGCCAAGAGGGGGTAAGGCTAGCGGGCACCTACGAGCAGTACTTC
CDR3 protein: CASSQEGVRLAGTYEQYF

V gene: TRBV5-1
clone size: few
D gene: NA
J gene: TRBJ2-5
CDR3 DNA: TGCGCCAGCAAGCAGGATAACACTCAAGAGACCCAGTACTTC
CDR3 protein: CASKQDNTQETQYF

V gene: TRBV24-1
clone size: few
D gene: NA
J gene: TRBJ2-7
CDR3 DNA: TGTGCCACCAGGGTCTACGAGCAGTACTTC
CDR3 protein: CATRVYEQYF

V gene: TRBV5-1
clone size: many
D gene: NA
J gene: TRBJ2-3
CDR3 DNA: TGCGCCAGCAGCTTGGCCCAGGTTCCAGATACGCAGTATTTT
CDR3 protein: CASSLAQVPDTQYF

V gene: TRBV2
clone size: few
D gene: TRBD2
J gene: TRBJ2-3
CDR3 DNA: TGTGCCAGCAGTGTCCCTAGCGGGACAGCAGATACGCAGTATTTT
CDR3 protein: CASSVPSGTADTQYF

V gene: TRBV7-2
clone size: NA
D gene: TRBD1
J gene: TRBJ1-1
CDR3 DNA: TGTGCCAGCAGTTCCAAAAACAGGGGCACTGAAGCTTTCTTT
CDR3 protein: CASSSKNRGTEAFF

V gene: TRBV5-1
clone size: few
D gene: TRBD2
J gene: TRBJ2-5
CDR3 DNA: TGCGCCAGCAGCTTAGCCGGGGGGGGTCGGCAAGAGACCCAGTACTTC
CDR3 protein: CASSLAGGGRQETQYF

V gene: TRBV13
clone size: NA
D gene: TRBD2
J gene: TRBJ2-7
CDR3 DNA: TGTGCCAGCAGCTTAGGTTCCCTAGCGGGAACCTACGAGCAGTACTTC
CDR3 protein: CASSLGSLAGTYEQYF

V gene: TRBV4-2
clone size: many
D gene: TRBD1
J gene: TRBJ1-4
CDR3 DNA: TGTGCCAGCAGCCAAGGAGGCTGGGACAGACTAACTGAAAAACTGTTTTTT
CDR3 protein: CASSQGGWDRLTEKLFF

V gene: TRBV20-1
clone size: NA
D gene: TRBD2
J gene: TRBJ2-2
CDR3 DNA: TGCAGTGCTAGAGGCCCTAGCGGGGCGAACACCGGGGAGCTGTTTTTT
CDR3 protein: CSARGPSGANTGELFF

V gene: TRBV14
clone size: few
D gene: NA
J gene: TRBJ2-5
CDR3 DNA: TGTGCCAGCAGCCAAGACAGGACGCAAGAGACCCAGTACTTC
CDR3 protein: CASSQDRTQETQYF

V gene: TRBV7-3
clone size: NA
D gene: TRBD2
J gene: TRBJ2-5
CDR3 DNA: TGTGCCAGCAGCTTAGGTGGGGACCCACTAGCGTCCCAGTACTTC
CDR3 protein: CASSLGGDPLASQYF

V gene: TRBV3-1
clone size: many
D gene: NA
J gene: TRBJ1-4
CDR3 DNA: TGTGCCAGCTGGCAGGCCGGCGAAAAACTGTTTTTT
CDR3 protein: CASWQAGEKLFF

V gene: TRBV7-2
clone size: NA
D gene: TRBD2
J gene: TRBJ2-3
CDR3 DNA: TGTGCCAGCAGCCCCCCTGGGCGACTAGCGGGAGATCCGTATTTT
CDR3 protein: CASSPPGRLAGDPYF

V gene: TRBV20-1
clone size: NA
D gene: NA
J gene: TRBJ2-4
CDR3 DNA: TGCAGTGCTAGTAATAGGCTAGCCAAAAACATTCAGTACTTC
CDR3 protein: CSASNRLAKNIQYF

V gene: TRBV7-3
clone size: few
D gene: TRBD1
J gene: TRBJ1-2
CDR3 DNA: TGTGCCAGCAGCCCCCAGCACCAGGGGGCCAACTATGGCTACACCTTC
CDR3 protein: CASSPQHQGANYGYTF

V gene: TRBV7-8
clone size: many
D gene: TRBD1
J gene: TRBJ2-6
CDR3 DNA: TGTGCCAGCAGCTTGGACAGGGCTGGGGCCAACGTCCTGACTTTC
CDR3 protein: CASSLDRAGANVLTF

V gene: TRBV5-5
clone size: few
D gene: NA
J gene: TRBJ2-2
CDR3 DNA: TGTGCCAGCAGGAGACCCGGACCTCCCACCGGGGAGCTGTTTTTT
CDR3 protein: CASRRPGPPTGELFF

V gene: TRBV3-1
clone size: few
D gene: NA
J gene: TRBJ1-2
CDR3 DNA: TGTGCCAGCAGCCAAGTTGGCAGCTATGGCTACACCTTC
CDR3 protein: CASSQVGSYGYTF

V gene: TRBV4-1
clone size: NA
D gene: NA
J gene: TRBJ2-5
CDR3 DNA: TGCGCCAGCAGCCAAGACGCGGGGCGCCCAGGGACCCAGTACTTC
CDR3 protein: CASSQDAGRPGTQYF

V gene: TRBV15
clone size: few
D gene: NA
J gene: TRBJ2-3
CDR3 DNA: TGTGCCACCAGCAGAGAACGAGGCGTCCATACGCAGTATTTT
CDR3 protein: CATSRERGVHTQYF

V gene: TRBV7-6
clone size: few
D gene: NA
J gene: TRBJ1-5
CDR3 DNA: TGTGCCAGCAGCCGACAGGCACTCGGTCAGCCCCAGCATTTT
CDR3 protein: CASSRQALGQPQHF

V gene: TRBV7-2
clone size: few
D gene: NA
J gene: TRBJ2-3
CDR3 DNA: TGTGCCAGCAGCCAGCTCGGGTTCAGGGCAGATACGCAGTATTTT
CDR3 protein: CASSQLGFRADTQYF

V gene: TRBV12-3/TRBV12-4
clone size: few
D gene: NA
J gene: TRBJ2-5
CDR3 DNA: TGTGCCAGCAGTTTAGGGCAGGGGACACGATTGGAGACCCAGTACTTC
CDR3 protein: CASSLGQGTRLETQYF

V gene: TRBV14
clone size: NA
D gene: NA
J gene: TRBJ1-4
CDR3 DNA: TGTGCCAGCAGTCACCTCGGGCCAAATGAAAAACTGTTTTTT
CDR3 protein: CASSHLGPNEKLFF